One and the same sample provided the 30 T cell receptor beta chains below, sequenced in a study of cytomegalovirus exposure and HLA in healthy donors. 13 Jbeta primers and 60 Vbeta primers were used for the PCR. Sequenced by immunoSEQ multiplex PCR; TCRdb stores in-frame clones only, minus some. Of 85,000 to 130,000 clones listed, around 75% are singletons. Specimen: PBMCs. Receptor source: a male donor in good health and CMV-seropositive.

The chain links TRBV6-4 to TRBJ2-1; D is possibly TRBD1 (5 bases). In germline, CDR1 is MRHNA, CDR2 SNTAGT. V gave up 0 bases and J gave up 8 bases, with 11 bases separating them. The CDR3 has 14 residues. CDR3 nucleotides: TGTGCCAGCAGTGACTCCCTATGGGGCTATGAGCAGTTCTTC. Amino acids: CASSDSLWGYEQFF.

A few counts support this clone. The chain carries TRBV4-3 and TRBJ1-4; D gene uncertain. V gave up 1 base and J gave up 7 bases, with 10 bases separating them. CDR1 is LGHNA, CDR2 YSLEER, per germline. The CDR3 has 14 residues. The CDR3, as DNA: TGCGCCAGCAGCCAAGCCCTGCCAGGTGAAAAACTGTTTTTT. This gives the protein CASSQALPGEKLFF.

The V gene is TRBV11-3, the J gene TRBJ2-1; TRBD1 agrees at 11 bases. J lost 5 bases, V lost 1 base, and 1 base had no gene match. There are 15 residues in the CDR3. CDR1 is SGHNT and CDR2 is YENEEA in the germline V gene. The CDR3 sequence: CASSLGDRGNNEQFF. CDR3 DNA sequence: TGTGCCAGCAGCTTAGGGGACAGGGGGAACAATGAGCAGTTCTTC.

The V gene is TRBV7-8, the J gene TRBJ2-7, with D unresolved. With 4 bases removed from V and 0 bases from J, the gap between germline ends came to 13 bases. This CDR3 comprises 15 residues. The germline CDR1 and CDR2 sequences are SGHVS and FQNEAQ. The CDR3 spells CASSSRRFSSYEQYF. The CDR3 bases are TGTGCCAGCAGCTCACGCCGATTCAGCTCCTACGAGCAGTACTTC.

In this sample, this clone turned up once. This rearrangement joins TRBV6-1 to TRBJ2-5, with 9 bases that match TRBD2. CDR1 and CDR2 (germline): MNHNS, SASEGT. This CDR3 comprises 14 residues. V shed 7 bases and J 0 bases; nucleotides not matched to a gene: 3. As DNA, the CDR3 is TGTGCCAGCACGGCGGGGGGGAACCAAGAGACCCAGTACTTC. Protein: CASTAGGNQETQYF.

The chain links TRBV4-1 to TRBJ1-5; 9 nucleotides align to TRBD1. The CDR3 spans 15 residues. CDR1 is MGHRA, CDR2 YSYEKL, per germline. With V trimmed by 4 bases and J by 7 bases, 8 bases remained unmatched. The CDR3 sequence is CASSLTGGGGQPQHF. DNA of the CDR3: TGCGCCAGCAGCCTCACAGGGGGCGGCGGCCAGCCCCAGCATTTT.

The chain recombines TRBV5-6 with TRBJ2-5; D remains unclear. CDR1 and CDR2 from the germline V gene are SGHDT and YYEEEE. V lost 0 bases and J 1 base, leaving 7 bases between the germline ends. The CDR3 has 14 residues. The CDR3 protein is CASSLGLVQETQYF. The CDR3 nucleotides read TGTGCCAGCAGCTTGGGGTTAGTCCAAGAGACCCAGTACTTC.

This clone has only one observation. The V call is TRBV5-1, the J call TRBJ1-3, with D perhaps TRBD1 (6 bases). The V end lost 4 bases, the J end lost 8 bases, and 16 bases lay between the germline ends. This CDR3 comprises 14 residues. CDR1 is SGHRS, CDR2 YFSETQ, per germline. The DNA of the CDR3 is TGCGCCAGCAGCGCCTCCAGGGGAGGGCACACCATATATTTT. Translating gives CASSASRGGHTIYF.

As to this clone: At one end, the junction sequence differs from germline, possibly due to a read error. The J gene is TRBJ1-2, the V gene TRBV30; D may be TRBD1 (6 bases). Germline V lookup: CDR1 GTSNPN, CDR2 SVGIG (reference sequence). The CDR3 is 12 residues long. The CDR3 nucleotides read TGTGCCTGGAGTGGGGGGCTCTATGGCTACCCCTTC. Protein sequence: CAWSGGLYGYPF.

This clone has only a few counts. The chain links TRBV11-2 to TRBJ2-7; TRBD1 might be the D (6 bases). The V end was cut by 3 bases, the J end by 3 bases, with 18 bases between. The germline gives CDR1 SGHAT, CDR2 FQNNGV. The CDR3 is 16 amino acids. This chain's CDR3 is CASSLGNRVWGYEQYF. The CDR3, as DNA: TGTGCCAGCAGCTTGGGGAACAGGGTCTGGGGCTACGAGCAGTACTTC.

This rearrangement joins TRBV7-8 to TRBJ2-7; D might be TRBD2 (7 bases). Germline-derived CDR1 and CDR2 are SGHVS and FQNEAQ. V was clipped by 0 bases and J by 6 bases, with 12 bases between them. The CDR3 is 14 residues long. The CDR3 DNA reads TGTGCCAGCAGCTTAGCGGGGGGGGGCTTCGAGCAGTACTTC. Its protein product is CASSLAGGGFEQYF.

The chain employs TRBV5-1 and TRBJ2-3, with 11 positions matching TRBD2. Germline V lookup: CDR1 SGHRS, CDR2 YFSETQ. Unmatched junction bases numbered 5, after V lost 4 bases and J lost 1 base. The CDR3 is made up of 16 amino acids. CDR3 nucleotide sequence: TGCGCCAGCAGCCGAATGACTAGCGGGGGCACAGATACGCAGTATTTT. This codes for CASSRMTSGGTDTQYF.

The rearrangement joins TRBV6-5 to TRBJ2-7, with 10 bases lining up with TRBD1. J was trimmed by 1 base and V by 6 bases; bases with no gene match: 6. The CDR3 sequence is 15 residues long. Germline values: CDR1 MNHEY, CDR2 SVGAGI. The CDR3 is CASSAGTGESYEQYF. The CDR3 DNA is TGTGCCAGCAGCGCCGGGACAGGGGAGTCCTACGAGCAGTACTTC.

A few counts support this clone. DNA for the CDR3: TGTGCCAGCAGTGGAAATACAGGTTCTGAGAACGAGCAGTACTTC. This codes for CASSGNTGSENEQYF. V usage is TRBV28 and J usage is TRBJ2-5; D perhaps matches TRBD1 (5 bases). The DNA matches TRBJ2-7 better at its end, which makes the J call doubtful. Germline V CDR1 and CDR2: MDHEN, SYDVKM. This CDR3 region has 15 residues.

The V call is TRBV28, the J call TRBJ2-7; 8 bases line up with TRBD1. J gave up 6 bases and V 4 bases, and 20 bases lay outside the gene matches. Germline-derived CDR1 and CDR2 are MDHEN and SYDVKM. There are 18 residues in the CDR3. The CDR3 loop reads CASSSIRSRGQGLGEQYF. CDR3 sequence (DNA): TGTGCCAGCAGTTCCATCCGATCCCGAGGACAGGGATTGGGCGAGCAGTACTTC.

The V call is TRBV5-1, the J call TRBJ1-5, with no clear D. Trimming took 0 bases from V and 5 from J, leaving 12 bases between them. Germline CDR1 reads SGHRS; CDR2 reads YFSETQ. The CDR3 loop spans 15 amino acids. The CDR3 bases are TGCGCCAGCAGCTTGGATCCAGGCAGTGATCAGCCCCAGCATTTT. Translation gives CASSLDPGSDQPQHF.

The CDR3 DNA follows: TGCGCCAGCAGCCAAGATGGTGGGGGGTTTGAGCAGTTCTTC. Translating it yields CASSQDGGGFEQFF. The genes are TRBV4-3 and TRBJ2-1; maybe TRBD2 (6 bases). V gave up 0 bases and J gave up 9 bases, with 12 bases separating them. Germline values: CDR1 LGHNA, CDR2 YSLEER. The CDR3 extends over 14 amino acids.

This chain links TRBV9 with TRBJ1-2; D possibly corresponds to TRBD1 (6 bases). The V end lost 0 bases, the J end lost 6 bases, and 18 bases lay between the germline ends. The CDR3 has 16 amino acids. The germline gives CDR1 SGDLS, CDR2 YYNGEE. Written as DNA, the CDR3 is TGTGCCAGCAGCGTAGAAAACGGGGGGCGCAGTGATGGCTACACCTTC. Translating gives CASSVENGGRSDGYTF.

The chain links TRBV13 to TRBJ1-1, with 7 positions matching TRBD1. The germline CDR1 and CDR2 sequences are PRHDT and FYEKMQ (reference sequence). Trimming removed 3 bases from V and 3 bases from J; junction bases left unmatched: 10. The CDR3 is 16 amino acids. The CDR3 nucleotides are TGTGCCAGCAGCTTGAGGTTCAGGGGGTCGTACACTGAAGCTTTCTTT. Its translation is CASSLRFRGSYTEAFF.

V and J are TRBV9 and TRBJ2-3, with 12 bases fitting TRBD2. V shed 4 bases and J 2 bases; nucleotides not matched to a gene: 8. Germline V lookup: CDR1 SGDLS, CDR2 YYNGEE. The CDR3 has 17 amino acids. CDR3 DNA: TGTGCCAGCAGCACCCCTAGCGGGGGGGAGTTCACAGATACGCAGTATTTT. It translates to CASSTPSGGEFTDTQYF.

This clone was picked up a small number of times. The chain links TRBV19 to TRBJ2-6; maybe TRBD1 (6 bases). The V end lost 8 bases, the J end lost 1 base, and 15 bases lay between the germline ends. Germline values: CDR1 LNHDA, CDR2 SQIVND (reference sequence). This CDR3 is built from 16 residues. CDR3 sequence: CASGRTVLSGANVLTF. CDR3 nucleotides: TGTGCCAGTGGTAGGACAGTGTTATCTGGGGCCAACGTCCTGACTTTC.

The chain uses TRBV11-3 and TRBJ2-2, with D perhaps matching TRBD2 (6 bases). Germline values: CDR1 SGHNT, CDR2 YENEEA. V was cut by 3 bases and J by 4 bases, with 12 bases left in between. The CDR3 runs to 15 residues. As DNA, the CDR3 is TGTGCCAGCAGCTTGCGGCGGGGCCTCACCGGGGAGCTGTTTTTT. It is translated as CASSLRRGLTGELFF.

V gene TRBV5-1 combines with J gene TRBJ2-7; TRBD1 aligns across 8 bases. This CDR3 contains 14 residues. From germline, CDR1 is SGHRS and CDR2 YFSETQ. V lost 2 bases to trimming and J lost 5 bases; unmatched junction nucleotides: 6. In nucleotides, the CDR3 is TGCGCCAGCAGCTTCGGGGGACAGGTCGACGAGCAGTACTTC. Protein: CASSFGGQVDEQYF.

This clone was detected only a few times. The chain employs TRBV29-1 and TRBJ1-1; 8 bases align to TRBD1. In germline, CDR1 is SQVTM, CDR2 ANQGSEA. This CDR3 comprises 13 residues. The trim removed 6 bases at V and 3 bases at J, leaving 6 bases unmatched. The CDR3 sequence: CSVRTGGYTEAFF. In DNA form, the CDR3 reads TGCAGCGTCAGAACAGGGGGTTACACTGAAGCTTTCTTT.

The rearrangement uses TRBV12-5 and TRBJ2-7; 8 bases are shared with TRBD2. The junction had 9 bases not matched to a gene; V was cut back by 4 bases and J by 7 bases. The CDR3 is 14 residues long. Germline lookup yields CDR1 LGHNT and CDR2 FRNRAP. As DNA, the CDR3 is TGTGCTAGTGGTTCCGGACACTCGGGGGGGGAGCAGTACTTC. Translation: CASGSGHSGGEQYF.

The chain employs TRBV5-6 and TRBJ2-5; D not resolved. Germline-derived CDR1 and CDR2 are SGHDT and YYEEEE. Trimming stripped 7 bases from V and 5 bases from J, with 21 bases between. The CDR3 spans 15 residues. Here the CDR3 reads CASYQTRDMPETQYF. Here the CDR3 DNA reads TGTGCCAGCTACCAAACACGAGACATGCCGGAGACCCAGTACTTC. Supplemented by reference TRBV5-6 and TRBJ2-5, the full variable domain reads DAGVTQSPTHLIKTRGQQVTLRCSPKSGHDTVSWYQQALGQGPQFIFQYYEEEERQRGNFPDRFSGHQFPNYSSELNVNALLLGDSALYLCASYQTRDMPETQYFGPGTRLLVL.

A remark on this clone: Other DNA sequences in this sample translate to the same CDR3. The V call is TRBV6-5, the J call TRBJ2-3, with TRBD1 matching 8 bases. J was trimmed by 2 bases and V by 6 bases; bases with no gene match: 7. Germline V lookup: CDR1 MNHEY, CDR2 SVGAGI. The CDR3 is 15 amino acids. The CDR3 region is CASSLAGGNTDTQYF. DNA of the CDR3: TGTGCCAGCAGCTTAGCAGGGGGCAACACAGATACGCAGTATTTT.

V usage is TRBV30 and J usage is TRBJ1-5, with D possibly being TRBD1 (5 bases). The V end was cut by 1 base, the J end by 6 bases, with 10 bases between. The CDR3 covers 13 residues. CDR1 is GTSNPN, CDR2 SVGIG, per germline (reference sequence). CDR3 loop: CAWSGGVSQPQHF. The CDR3 nucleotides read TGTGCCTGGAGTGGGGGGGTTAGTCAGCCCCAGCATTTT.

V gene TRBV28 combines with J gene TRBJ2-1; 10 nucleotides align to TRBD2. V shed 5 bases, J shed 5 bases, and the junction held 6 bases outside the gene matches. This CDR3 spans 15 amino acids. Per germline, CDR1 MDHEN and CDR2 SYDVKM. The CDR3: CASSVAGGWDNEQFF. The CDR3 DNA sequence: TGTGCCAGCAGTGTAGCGGGGGGTTGGGACAATGAGCAGTTCTTC.

This rearrangement joins TRBV7-9 to TRBJ2-2; TRBD2 is a possible D gene (6 bases). Germline V gene lookup returns CDR1 SEHNR and CDR2 FQNEAQ (reference sequence). Trimming shortened V by 5 bases and J by 2 bases, and 12 bases separated the two germline ends. The CDR3 has 15 amino acids. The CDR3 coding sequence is TGTGCCAGCAGCGCGGGACTCATTAACACCGGGGAGCTGTTTTTT. Amino acid sequence: CASSAGLINTGELFF.